Each of the 2 T cell receptor beta chains below was sequenced from the same sample in a study of blood T cells in healthy people across ages. A J-beta primer mix and a sample-barcoded 5' primer were used in a second PCR of roughly 7 to 12 cycles. TCRdb reprocessed the 5' RACE reads via MiXCR and lists one record per CDR3 protein. The table lists under 800,000 distinct CDR3 sequences, roughly 41% of them singletons. Sequences were obtained from blood. These receptors originate from a woman aged 55-70 years in good health.

The rearrangement uses TRBV5-1 and TRBJ2-1; TRBD2 might be the D (5 bases). The CDR3 is 13 amino acids. The V end lost 4 bases, the J end lost 5 bases, and 10 bases lay between the germline ends. Germline values: CDR1 SGHRS, CDR2 YFSETQ. DNA of the CDR3: TGCGCCAGCAGCGAGGACTGGGACAATGAGCAGTTCTTC. Translating it yields CASSEDWDNEQFF.

In DNA form, the CDR3 reads TGTGCCAGCAGCTCCCCCCAGGGAAGGTCCTCATACGAGCAGTACTTC. Encoded protein: CASSSPQGRSSYEQYF. The chain is built from TRBV3-1 and TRBJ2-7; maybe TRBD1 (5 bases). Germline loops: CDR1 LGHDT, CDR2 YNNKEL (reference sequence). Trimming removed 5 bases from V and 4 bases from J, with 21 bases in between. This CDR3 has 16 residues.